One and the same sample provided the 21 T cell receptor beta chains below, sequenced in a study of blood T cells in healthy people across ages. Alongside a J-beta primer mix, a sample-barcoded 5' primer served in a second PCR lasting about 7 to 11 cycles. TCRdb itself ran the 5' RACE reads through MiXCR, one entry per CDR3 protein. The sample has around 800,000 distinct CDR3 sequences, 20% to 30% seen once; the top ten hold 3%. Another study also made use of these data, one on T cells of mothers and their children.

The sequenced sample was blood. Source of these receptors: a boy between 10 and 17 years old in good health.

The CDR3 DNA is TGTGCCACTAGGGACAGCGCGAACACCGGGGAGCTGTTTTTT. Protein: CATRDSANTGELFF. The rearrangement uses TRBV10-3 and TRBJ2-2; 7 bases map to TRBD1. In germline, CDR1 is ENHRY, CDR2 SYGVKD. V trimming: 10 bases; J trimming: 0 bases; junction bases outside the gene matches: 5. The length of the CDR3 is 14 residues.

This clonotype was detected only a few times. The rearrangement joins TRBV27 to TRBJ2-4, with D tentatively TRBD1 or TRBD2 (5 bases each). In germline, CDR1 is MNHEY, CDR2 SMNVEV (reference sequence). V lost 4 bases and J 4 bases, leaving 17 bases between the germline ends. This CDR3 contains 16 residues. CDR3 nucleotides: TGTGCCAGCAGTTCCCCCACCCGGGACCCAAAAAACATTCAGTACTTC. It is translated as CASSSPTRDPKNIQYF.

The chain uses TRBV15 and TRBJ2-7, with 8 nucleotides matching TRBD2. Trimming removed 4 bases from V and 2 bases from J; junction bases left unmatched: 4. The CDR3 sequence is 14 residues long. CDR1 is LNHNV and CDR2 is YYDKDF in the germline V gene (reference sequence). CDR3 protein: CATSTTGLAYEQYF. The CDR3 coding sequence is TGTGCCACCAGCACAACGGGACTAGCCTACGAGCAGTACTTC.

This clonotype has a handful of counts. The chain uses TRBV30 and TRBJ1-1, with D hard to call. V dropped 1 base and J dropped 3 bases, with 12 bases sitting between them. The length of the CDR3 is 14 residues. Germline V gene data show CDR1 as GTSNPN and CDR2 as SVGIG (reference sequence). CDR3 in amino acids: CAWSGRVEYTEAFF. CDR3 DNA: TGTGCCTGGAGTGGGAGGGTTGAGTACACTGAAGCTTTCTTT.

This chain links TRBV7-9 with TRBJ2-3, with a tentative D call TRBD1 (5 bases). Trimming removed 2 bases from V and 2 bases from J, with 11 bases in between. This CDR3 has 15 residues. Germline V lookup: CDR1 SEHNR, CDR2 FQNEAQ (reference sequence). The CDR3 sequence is CASSLLQEITDTQYF. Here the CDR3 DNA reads TGTGCCAGCAGCTTATTACAGGAGATCACAGATACGCAGTATTTT.

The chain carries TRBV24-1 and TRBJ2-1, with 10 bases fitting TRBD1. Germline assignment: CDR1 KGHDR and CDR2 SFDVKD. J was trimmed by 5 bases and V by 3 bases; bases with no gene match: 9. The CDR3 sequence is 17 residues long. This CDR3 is CATSDTIAGTGDNEQFF. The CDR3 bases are TGTGCCACCAGTGATACTATCGCGGGGACAGGGGACAATGAGCAGTTCTTC.

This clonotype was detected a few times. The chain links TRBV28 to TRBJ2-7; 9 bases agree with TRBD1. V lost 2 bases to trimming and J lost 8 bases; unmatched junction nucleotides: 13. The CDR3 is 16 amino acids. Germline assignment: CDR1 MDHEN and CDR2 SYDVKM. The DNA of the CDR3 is TGTGCCAGCAGTTTAGGGGACAGGGCCCCGCTGAGGAAGCAGTACTTC. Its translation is CASSLGDRAPLRKQYF.

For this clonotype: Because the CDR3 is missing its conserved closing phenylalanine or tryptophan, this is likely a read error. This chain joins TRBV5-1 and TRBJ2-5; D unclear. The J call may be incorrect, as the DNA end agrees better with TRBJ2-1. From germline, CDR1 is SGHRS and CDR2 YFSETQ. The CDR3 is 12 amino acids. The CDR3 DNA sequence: TGCGCCAGCAGCGCCGATTTGAATGAGCAGTTCCTC. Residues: CASSADLNEQFL.

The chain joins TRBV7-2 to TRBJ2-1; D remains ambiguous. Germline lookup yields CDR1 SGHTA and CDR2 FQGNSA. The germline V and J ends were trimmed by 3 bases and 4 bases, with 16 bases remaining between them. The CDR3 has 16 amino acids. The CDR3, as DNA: TGTGCCAGCAGCTTTGGATTGCCCGCGGAATACAATGAGCAGTTCTTC. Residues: CASSFGLPAEYNEQFF.

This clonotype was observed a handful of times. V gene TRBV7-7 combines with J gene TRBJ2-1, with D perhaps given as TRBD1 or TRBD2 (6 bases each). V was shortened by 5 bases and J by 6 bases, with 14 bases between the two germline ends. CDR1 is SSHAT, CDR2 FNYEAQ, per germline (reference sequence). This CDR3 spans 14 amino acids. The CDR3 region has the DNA TGTGCCAGCAGCCTGAGTAGGGGGGTCAATGAGCAGTTCTTC. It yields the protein CASSLSRGVNEQFF.

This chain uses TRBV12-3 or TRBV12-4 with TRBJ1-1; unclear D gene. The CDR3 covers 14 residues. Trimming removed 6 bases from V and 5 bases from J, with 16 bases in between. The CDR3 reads CASRNPSTQTEAFF. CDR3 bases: TGTGCCAGCAGAAACCCCTCAACCCAGACTGAAGCTTTCTTT.

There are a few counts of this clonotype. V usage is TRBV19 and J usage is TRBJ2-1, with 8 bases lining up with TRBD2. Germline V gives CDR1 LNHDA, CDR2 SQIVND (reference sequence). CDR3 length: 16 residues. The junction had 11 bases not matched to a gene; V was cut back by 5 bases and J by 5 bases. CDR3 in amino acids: CASSPGLAGGHNEQFF. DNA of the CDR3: TGTGCCAGTAGTCCAGGACTGGCGGGGGGCCACAATGAGCAGTTCTTC.

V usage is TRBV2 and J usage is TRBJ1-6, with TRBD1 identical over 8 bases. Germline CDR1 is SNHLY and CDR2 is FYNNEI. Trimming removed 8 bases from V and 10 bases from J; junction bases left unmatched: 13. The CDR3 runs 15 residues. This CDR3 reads CASRAPGQDRSPLHF. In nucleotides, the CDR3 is TGTGCCAGCCGAGCACCGGGACAGGATAGATCACCCCTCCACTTT.

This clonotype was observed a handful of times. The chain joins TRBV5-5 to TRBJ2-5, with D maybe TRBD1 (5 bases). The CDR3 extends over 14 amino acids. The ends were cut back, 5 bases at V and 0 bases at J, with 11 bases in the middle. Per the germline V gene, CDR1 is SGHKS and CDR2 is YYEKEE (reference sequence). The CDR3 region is CASRIRGNQETQYF. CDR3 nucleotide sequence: TGTGCCAGCAGAATTAGGGGAAACCAAGAGACCCAGTACTTC.

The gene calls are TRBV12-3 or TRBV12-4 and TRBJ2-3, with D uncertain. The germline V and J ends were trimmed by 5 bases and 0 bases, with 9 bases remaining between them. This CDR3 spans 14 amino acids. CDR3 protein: CASSNGSSTDTQYF. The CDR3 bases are TGTGCCAGCAGTAACGGTTCTAGCACAGATACGCAGTATTTT.

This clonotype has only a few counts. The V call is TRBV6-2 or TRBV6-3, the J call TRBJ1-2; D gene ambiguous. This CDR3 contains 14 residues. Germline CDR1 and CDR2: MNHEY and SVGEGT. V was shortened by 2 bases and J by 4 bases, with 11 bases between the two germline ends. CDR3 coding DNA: TGTGCCAGCAGTTACCCGAGTCGTGGCTATGGCTACACCTTC. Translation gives CASSYPSRGYGYTF.

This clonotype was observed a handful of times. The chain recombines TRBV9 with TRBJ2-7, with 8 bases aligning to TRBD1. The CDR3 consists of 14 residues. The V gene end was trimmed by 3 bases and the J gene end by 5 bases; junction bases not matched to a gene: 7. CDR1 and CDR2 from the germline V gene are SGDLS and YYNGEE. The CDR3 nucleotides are TGTGCCAGCAGCGGATCAGGGGGCTGGAACGAGCAGTACTTC. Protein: CASSGSGGWNEQYF.

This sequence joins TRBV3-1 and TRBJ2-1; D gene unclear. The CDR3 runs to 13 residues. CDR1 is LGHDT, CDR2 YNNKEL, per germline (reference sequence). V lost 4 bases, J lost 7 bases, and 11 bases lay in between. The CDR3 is CASSPIFGNEQFF. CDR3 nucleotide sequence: TGTGCCAGCAGCCCGATATTTGGGAATGAGCAGTTCTTC.

The chain's CDR3 is CASSKTSRDEQFF. CDR3 DNA: TGTGCCAGCAGTAAGACAAGTCGCGATGAGCAGTTCTTC. The chain joins TRBV6-5 to TRBJ2-1; D is unresolved. The CDR3 has 13 residues. Germline CDR1 is MNHEY and CDR2 is SVGAGI. V dropped 5 bases and J dropped 8 bases, with 13 bases sitting between them.

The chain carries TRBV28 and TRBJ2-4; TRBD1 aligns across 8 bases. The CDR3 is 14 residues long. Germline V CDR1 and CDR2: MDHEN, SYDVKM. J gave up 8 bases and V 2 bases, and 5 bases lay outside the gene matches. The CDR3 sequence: CASSLQGAQDIQYF. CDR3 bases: TGTGCCAGCAGTTTACAGGGGGCGCAGGACATTCAGTACTTC. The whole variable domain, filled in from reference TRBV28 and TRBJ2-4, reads DVKVTQSSRYLVKRTGEKVFLECVQDMDHENMFWYRQDPGLGLRLIYFSYDVKMKEKGDIPEGYSVSREKKERFSLILESASTNQTSMYLCASSLQGAQDIQYFGAGTRLSVL.

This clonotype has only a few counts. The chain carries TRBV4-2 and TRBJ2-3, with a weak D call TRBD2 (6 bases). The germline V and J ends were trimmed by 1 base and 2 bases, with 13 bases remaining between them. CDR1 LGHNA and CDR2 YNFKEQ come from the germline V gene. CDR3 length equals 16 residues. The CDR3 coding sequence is TGTGCCAGCAGCCAAGCGGGGGATATATACACAGATACGCAGTATTTT. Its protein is CASSQAGDIYTDTQYF.